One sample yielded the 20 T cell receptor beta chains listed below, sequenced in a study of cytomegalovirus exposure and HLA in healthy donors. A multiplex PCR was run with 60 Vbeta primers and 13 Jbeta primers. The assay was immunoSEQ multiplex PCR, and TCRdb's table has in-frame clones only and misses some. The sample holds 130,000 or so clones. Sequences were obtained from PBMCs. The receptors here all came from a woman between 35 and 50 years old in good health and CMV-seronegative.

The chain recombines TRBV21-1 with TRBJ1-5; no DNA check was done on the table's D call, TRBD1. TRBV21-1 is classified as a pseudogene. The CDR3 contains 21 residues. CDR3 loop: CASSKVRPQGAGYLSNQPQHF. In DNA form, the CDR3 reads TGTGCCAGCAGCAAAGTTCGACCTCAGGGGGCGGGATACCTTAGCAATCAGCCCCAGCATTTT.

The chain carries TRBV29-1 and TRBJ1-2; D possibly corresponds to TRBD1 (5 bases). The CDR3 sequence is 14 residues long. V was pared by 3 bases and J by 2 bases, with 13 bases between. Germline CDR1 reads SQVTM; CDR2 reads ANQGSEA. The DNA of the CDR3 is TGCAGCGTTGAGGTTGCAGGGCAGAACTATGGCTACACCTTC. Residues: CSVEVAGQNYGYTF.

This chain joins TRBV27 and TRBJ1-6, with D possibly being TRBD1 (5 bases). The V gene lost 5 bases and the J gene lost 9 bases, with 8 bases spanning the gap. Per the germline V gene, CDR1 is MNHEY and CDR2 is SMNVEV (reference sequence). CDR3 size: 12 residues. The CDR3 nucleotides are TGTGCCAGCAGTGCTCAGGGTTCACCCCTCCACTTT. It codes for CASSAQGSPLHF.

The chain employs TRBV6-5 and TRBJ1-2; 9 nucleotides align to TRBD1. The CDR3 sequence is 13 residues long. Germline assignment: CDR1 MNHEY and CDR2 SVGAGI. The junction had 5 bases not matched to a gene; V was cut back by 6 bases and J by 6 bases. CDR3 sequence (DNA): TGTGCCAGCAGGGGACAGGGCGTGGATGGCTACACCTTC. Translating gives CASRGQGVDGYTF.

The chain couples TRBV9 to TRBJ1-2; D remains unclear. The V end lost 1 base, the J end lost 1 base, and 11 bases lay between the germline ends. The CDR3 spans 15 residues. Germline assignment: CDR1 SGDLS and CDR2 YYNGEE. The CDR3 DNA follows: TGTGCCAGCAGCGTACGCTCACAGATTAACTATGGCTACACCTTC. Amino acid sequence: CASSVRSQINYGYTF.

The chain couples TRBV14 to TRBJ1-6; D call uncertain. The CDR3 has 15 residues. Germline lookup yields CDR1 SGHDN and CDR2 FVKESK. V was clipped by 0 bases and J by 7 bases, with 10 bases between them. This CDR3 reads CASSQDDIPNSPLHF. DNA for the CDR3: TGTGCCAGCAGCCAAGACGACATCCCAAATTCACCCCTCCACTTT.

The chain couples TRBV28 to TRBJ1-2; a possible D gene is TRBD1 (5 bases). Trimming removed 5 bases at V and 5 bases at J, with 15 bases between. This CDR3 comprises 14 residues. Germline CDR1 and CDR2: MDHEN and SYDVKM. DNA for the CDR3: TGTGCCAGCAGTGCCCCTGGGGCCTATTATGGCTACACCTTC. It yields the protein CASSAPGAYYGYTF.

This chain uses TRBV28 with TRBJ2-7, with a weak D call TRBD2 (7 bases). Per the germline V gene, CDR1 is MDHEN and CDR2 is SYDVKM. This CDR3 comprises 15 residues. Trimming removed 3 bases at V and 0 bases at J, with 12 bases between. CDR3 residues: CASSLGRGASYEQYF. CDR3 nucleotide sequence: TGTGCCAGCAGTTTGGGACGGGGGGCCTCCTACGAGCAGTACTTC. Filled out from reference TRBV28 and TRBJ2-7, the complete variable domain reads DVKVTQSSRYLVKRTGEKVFLECVQDMDHENMFWYRQDPGLGLRLIYFSYDVKMKEKGDIPEGYSVSREKKERFSLILESASTNQTSMYLCASSLGRGASYEQYFGPGTRLTVT.

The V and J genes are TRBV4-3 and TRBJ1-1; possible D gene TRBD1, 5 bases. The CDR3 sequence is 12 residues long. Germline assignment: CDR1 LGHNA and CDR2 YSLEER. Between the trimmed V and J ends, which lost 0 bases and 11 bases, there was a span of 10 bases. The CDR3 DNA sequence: TGCGCCAGCAGCCAAGAGGGGGGGACGGCTTTCTTT. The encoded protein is CASSQEGGTAFF.

CDR3 sequence: CASSPQGGPYHEQYV. In nucleotides, the CDR3 is TGCGCCAGCAGCCCACAGGGGGGACCTTACCACGAGCAGTACGTC. The V gene is TRBV4-3, the J gene TRBJ2-7; 8 nucleotides align to TRBD1. Trimming removed 4 bases from V and 5 bases from J; junction bases left unmatched: 10. The CDR3 sequence is 15 residues long. Germline V lookup: CDR1 LGHNA, CDR2 YSLEER.

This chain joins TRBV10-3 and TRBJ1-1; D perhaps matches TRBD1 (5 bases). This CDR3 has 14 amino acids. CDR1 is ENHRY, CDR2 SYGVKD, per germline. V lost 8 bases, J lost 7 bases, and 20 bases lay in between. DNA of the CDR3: TGTGCCATCGCGGCCGAAGGGGCCCGGAGTGAAGCTTTCTTT. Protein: CAIAAEGARSEAFF.

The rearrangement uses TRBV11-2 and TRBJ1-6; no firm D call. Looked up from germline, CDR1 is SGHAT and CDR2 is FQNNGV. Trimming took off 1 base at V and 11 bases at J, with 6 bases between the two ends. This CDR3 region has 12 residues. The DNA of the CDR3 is TGTGCCAGCAGCTTAGGGCGGGCACCCCTCCACTTT. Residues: CASSLGRAPLHF.

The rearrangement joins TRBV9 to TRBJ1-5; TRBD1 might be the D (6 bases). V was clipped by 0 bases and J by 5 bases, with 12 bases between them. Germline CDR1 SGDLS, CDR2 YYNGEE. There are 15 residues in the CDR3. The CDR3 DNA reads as TGTGCCAGCAGCGTAGACGGGCAGGGGCATCAGCCCCAGCATTTT. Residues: CASSVDGQGHQPQHF. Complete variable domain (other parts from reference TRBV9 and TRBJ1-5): DSGVTQTPKHLITATGQRVTLRCSPRSGDLSVYWYQQSLDQGLQFLIQYYNGEERAKGNILERFSAQQFPDLHSELNLSSLELGDSALYFCASSVDGQGHQPQHFGDGTRLSIL.

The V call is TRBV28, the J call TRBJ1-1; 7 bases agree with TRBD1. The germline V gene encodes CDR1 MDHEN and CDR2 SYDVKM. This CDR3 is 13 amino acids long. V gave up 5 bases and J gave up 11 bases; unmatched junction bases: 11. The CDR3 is CASSPGQLSLAFF. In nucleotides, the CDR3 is TGTGCCAGCAGTCCGGGACAGCTTTCTCTGGCTTTCTTT.

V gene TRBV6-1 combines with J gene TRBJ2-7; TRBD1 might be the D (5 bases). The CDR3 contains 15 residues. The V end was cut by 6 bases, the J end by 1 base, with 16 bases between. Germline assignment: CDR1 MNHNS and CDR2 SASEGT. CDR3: CASSQGFVSSYEQYV. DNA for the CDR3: TGTGCCAGCAGCCAGGGATTTGTCTCATCCTACGAGCAGTACGTC.

The CDR3 reads CASSRLATNEKLFF. The CDR3 DNA follows: TGTGCCAGCAGCCGACTGGCAACTAATGAAAAACTGTTTTTT. The chain is built from TRBV2 and TRBJ1-4; D not certain. This CDR3 has 14 amino acids. Between the trimmed V and J ends, which lost 6 bases and 0 bases, there was a span of 8 bases. CDR1 and CDR2 (germline): SNHLY, FYNNEI.

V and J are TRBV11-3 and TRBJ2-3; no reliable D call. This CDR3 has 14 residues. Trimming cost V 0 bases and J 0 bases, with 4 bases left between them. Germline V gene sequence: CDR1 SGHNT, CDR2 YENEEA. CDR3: CASSLEQSTDTQYF. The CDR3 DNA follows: TGTGCCAGCAGCTTAGAACAGAGCACAGATACGCAGTATTTT.

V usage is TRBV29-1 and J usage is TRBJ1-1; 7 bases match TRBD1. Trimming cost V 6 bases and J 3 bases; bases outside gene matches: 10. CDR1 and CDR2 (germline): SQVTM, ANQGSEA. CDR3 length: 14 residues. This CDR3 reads CSVVRQGIHTEAFF. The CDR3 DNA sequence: TGCAGCGTGGTCCGACAGGGAATTCACACTGAAGCTTTCTTT.

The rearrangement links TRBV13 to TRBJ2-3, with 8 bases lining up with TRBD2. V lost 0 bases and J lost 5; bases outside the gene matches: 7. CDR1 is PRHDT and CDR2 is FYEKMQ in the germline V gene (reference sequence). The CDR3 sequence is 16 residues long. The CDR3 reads CASSLGRAGDRDTQYF. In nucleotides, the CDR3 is TGTGCCAGCAGCTTAGGTCGAGCGGGGGATAGAGATACGCAGTATTTT.

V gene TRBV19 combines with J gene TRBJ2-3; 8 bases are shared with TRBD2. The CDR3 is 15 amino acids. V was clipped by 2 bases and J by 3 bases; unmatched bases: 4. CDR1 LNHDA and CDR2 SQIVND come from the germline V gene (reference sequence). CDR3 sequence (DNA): TGTGCCAGTAGTATATTTGCGGGGGGAACAGATACGCAGTATTTT. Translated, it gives CASSIFAGGTDTQYF.